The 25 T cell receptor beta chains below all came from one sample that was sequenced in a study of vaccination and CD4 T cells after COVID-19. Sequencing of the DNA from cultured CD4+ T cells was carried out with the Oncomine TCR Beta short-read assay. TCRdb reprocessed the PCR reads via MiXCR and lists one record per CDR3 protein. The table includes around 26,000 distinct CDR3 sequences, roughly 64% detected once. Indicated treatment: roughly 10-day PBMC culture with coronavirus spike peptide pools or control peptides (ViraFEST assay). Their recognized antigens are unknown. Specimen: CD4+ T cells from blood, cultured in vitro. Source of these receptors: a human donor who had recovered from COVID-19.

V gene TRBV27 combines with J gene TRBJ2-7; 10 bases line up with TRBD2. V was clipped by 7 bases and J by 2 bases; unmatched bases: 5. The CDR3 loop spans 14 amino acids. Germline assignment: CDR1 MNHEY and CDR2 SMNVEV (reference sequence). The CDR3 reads CASNQLAGPYEQYF. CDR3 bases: TGTGCCAGCAACCAACTAGCGGGGCCCTACGAGCAGTACTTC.

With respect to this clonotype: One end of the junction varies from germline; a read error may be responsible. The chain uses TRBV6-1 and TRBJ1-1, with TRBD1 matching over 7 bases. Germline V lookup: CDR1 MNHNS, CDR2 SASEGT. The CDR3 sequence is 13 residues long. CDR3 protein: CASSPRGHGEAFF. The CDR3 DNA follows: TGCGCCAGCAGTCCAAGGGGGCATGGTGAAGCTTTCTTT.

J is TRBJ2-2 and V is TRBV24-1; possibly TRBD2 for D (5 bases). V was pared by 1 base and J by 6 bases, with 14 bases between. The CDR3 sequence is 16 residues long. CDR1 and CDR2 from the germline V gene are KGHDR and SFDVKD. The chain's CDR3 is CATSDLSTGSPGELFF. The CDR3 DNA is TGTGCCACCAGTGATTTATCGACGGGATCCCCCGGGGAGCTGTTTTTT.

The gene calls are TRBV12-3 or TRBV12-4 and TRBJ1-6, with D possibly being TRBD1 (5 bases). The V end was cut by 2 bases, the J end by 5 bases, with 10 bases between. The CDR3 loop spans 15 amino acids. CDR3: CASSLKGSNNSPLHF. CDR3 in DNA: TGTGCCAGCAGTTTAAAGGGGTCCAATAATTCACCCCTCCACTTT.

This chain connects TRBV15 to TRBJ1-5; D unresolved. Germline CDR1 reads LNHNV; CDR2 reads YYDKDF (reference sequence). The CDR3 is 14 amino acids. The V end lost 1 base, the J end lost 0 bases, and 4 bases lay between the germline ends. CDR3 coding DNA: TGTGCCACCAGCAGAGGAGTTAGCAATCAGCCCCAGCATTTT. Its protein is CATSRGVSNQPQHF.

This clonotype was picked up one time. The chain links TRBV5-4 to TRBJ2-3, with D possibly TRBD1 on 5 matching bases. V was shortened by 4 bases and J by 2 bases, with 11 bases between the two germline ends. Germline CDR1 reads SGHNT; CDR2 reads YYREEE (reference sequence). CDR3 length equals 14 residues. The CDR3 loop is CASSPPRDTDTQYF. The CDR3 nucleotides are TGTGCCAGCAGCCCCCCCAGGGACACAGATACGCAGTATTTT.

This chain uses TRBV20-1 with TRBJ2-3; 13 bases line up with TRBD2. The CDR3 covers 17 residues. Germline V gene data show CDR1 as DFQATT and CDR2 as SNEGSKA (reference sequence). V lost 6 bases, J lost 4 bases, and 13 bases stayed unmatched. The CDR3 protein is CSAKTSGRAFRPDTQYF. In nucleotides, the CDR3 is TGCAGTGCCAAAACTAGCGGGAGGGCCTTCCGCCCAGATACGCAGTATTTT.

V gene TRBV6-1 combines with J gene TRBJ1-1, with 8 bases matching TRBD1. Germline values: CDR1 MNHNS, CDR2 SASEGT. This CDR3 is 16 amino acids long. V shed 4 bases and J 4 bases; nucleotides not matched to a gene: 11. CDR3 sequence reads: CASSGGGTGRSTEAFF. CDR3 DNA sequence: TGTGCCAGCAGTGGTGGTGGGACAGGTCGGAGCACTGAAGCTTTCTTT.

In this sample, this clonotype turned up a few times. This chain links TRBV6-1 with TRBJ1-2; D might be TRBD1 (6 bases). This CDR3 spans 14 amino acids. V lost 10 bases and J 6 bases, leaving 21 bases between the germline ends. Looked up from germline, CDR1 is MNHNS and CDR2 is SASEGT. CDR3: CATVPRGSLHGYTF. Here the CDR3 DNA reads TGTGCCACGGTTCCTAGGGGGAGCCTACATGGCTACACCTTC.

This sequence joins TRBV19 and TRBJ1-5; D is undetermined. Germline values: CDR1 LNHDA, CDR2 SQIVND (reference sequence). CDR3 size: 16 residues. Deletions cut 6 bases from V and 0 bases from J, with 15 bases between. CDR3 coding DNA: TGTGCCAGTAGCCAGACGGGAGAAGGTAGCAATCAGCCCCAGCATTTT. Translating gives CASSQTGEGSNQPQHF.

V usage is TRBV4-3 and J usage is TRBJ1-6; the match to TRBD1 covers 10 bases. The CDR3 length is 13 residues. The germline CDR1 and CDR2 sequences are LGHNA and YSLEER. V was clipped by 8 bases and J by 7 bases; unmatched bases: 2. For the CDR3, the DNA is TGCGCCAGCGGACAGGGGGACAATTCACCCCTCCACTTT. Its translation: CASGQGDNSPLHF.

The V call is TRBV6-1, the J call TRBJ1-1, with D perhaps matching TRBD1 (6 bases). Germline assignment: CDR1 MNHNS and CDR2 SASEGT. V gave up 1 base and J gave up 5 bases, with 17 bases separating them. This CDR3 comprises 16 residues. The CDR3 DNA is TGTGCCAGCAGTGAAGGATTGAGGGGGTTAGAGACTGAAGCTTTCTTT. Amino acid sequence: CASSEGLRGLETEAFF.

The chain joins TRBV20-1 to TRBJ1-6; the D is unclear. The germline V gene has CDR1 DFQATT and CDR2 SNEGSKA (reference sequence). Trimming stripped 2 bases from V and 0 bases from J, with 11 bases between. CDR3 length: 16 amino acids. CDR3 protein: CSARSRGGSYNSPLHF. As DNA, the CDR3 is TGCAGTGCTAGATCCCGGGGTGGCTCCTATAATTCACCCCTCCACTTT.

CDR3 nucleotides: TGTGCCAGCAGGCGAGGAGGGACGAACACTGAAGCTTTCTTT. The encoded protein is CASRRGGTNTEAFF. The chain links TRBV6-1 to TRBJ1-1, with a weak D call TRBD1 (5 bases). V gave up 6 bases and J gave up 1 base, with 12 bases separating them. From germline, CDR1 is MNHNS and CDR2 SASEGT. The CDR3 consists of 14 residues.

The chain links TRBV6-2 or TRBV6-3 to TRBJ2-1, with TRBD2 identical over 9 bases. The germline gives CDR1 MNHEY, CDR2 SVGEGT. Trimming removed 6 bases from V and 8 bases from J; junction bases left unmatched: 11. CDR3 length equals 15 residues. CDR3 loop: CASRFLSGSSDEQFF. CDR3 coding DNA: TGTGCCAGCAGATTCCTTAGCGGGAGTAGTGATGAGCAGTTCTTC.

CDR3 residues: CASSSNRKGTGAFF. CDR3 DNA sequence: TGTGCCAGTAGTTCAAATAGAAAGGGGACGGGAGCTTTCTTT. The chain links TRBV19 to TRBJ1-1, with TRBD1 as a possible D gene (5 bases). The CDR3 sequence is 14 residues long. In germline, CDR1 is LNHDA, CDR2 SQIVND (reference sequence). Trimming removed 5 bases at V and 10 bases at J, with 20 bases between.

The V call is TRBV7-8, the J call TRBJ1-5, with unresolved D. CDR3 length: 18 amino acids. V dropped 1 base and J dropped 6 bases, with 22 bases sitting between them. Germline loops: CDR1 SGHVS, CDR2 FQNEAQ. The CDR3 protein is CASSLVAGRWLGVQPQHF. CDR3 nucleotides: TGTGCCAGCAGCTTAGTGGCCGGGCGTTGGCTAGGTGTTCAGCCCCAGCATTTT.

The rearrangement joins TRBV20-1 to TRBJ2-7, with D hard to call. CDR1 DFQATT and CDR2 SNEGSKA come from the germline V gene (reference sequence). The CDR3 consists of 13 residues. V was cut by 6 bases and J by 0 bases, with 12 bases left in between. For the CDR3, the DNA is TGCAGTGCCCCAAATTCCCGCTCCTACGAGCAGTACTTC. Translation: CSAPNSRSYEQYF.

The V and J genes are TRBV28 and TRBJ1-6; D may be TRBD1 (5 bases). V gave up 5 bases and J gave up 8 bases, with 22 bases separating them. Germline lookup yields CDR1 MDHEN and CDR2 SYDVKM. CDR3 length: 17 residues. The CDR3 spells CASSPQTVTLADSPLHF. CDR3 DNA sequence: TGTGCCAGCAGTCCCCAGACAGTCACGTTAGCAGATTCACCCCTCCACTTT.

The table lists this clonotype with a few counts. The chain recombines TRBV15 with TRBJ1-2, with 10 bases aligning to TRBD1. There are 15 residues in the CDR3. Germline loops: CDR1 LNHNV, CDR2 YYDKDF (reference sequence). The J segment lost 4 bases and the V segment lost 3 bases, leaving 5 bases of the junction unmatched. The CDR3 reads CATSSPTGGLYGYTF. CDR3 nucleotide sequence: TGTGCCACCAGCAGTCCGACAGGGGGCCTCTATGGCTACACCTTC.

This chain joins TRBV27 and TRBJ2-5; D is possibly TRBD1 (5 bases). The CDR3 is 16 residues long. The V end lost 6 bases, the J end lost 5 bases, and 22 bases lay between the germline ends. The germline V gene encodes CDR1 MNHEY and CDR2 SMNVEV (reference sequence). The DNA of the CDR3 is TGTGCCAGCAGCTCTCTCCTAGGGGTTGGGGCGGAGACCCAGTACTTC. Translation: CASSSLLGVGAETQYF.

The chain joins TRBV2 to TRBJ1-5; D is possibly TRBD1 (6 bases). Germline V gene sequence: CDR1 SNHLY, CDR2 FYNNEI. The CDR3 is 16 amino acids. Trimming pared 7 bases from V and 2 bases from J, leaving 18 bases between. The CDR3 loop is CASIQGQGRGNQPQHF. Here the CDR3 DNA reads TGTGCCAGCATTCAGGGGCAGGGCAGGGGCAATCAGCCCCAGCATTTT.

CDR3 loop: CATSRAAGGRETQYF. DNA of the CDR3: TGTGCCACCAGCAGAGCAGCCGGTGGAAGAGAGACCCAGTACTTC. V and J are TRBV15 and TRBJ2-5, with D unclear. The germline CDR1 and CDR2 sequences are LNHNV and YYDKDF (reference sequence). The CDR3 is made up of 15 amino acids. V was cut by 1 base and J by 4 bases, with 13 bases left in between.

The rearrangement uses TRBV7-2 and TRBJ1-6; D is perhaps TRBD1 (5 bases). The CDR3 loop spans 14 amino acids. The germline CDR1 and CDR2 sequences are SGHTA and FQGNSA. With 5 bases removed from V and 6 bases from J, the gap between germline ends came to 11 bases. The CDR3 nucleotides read TGTGCCAGCAGCGCGGGAGACAGTAATTCACCCCTCCACTTT. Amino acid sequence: CASSAGDSNSPLHF. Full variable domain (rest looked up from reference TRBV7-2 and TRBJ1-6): GAGVSQSPSNKVTEKGKDVELRCDPISGHTALYWYRQSLGQGLEFLIYFQGNSAPDKSGLPSDRFSAERTGGSVSTLTIQRTQQEDSAVYLCASSAGDSNSPLHFGNGTRLTVT.

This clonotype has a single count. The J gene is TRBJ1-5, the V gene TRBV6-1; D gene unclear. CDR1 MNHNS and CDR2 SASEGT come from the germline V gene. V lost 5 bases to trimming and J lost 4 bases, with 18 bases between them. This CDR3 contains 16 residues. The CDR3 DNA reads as TGTGCCAGCAGTAACCACCGGGCAGGAATTAATCAGCCCCAGCATTTT. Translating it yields CASSNHRAGINQPQHF.